The 32 T cell receptor beta chains below all came from one sample that was sequenced in a study of PD-1 blockade in mismatch repair-deficient tumors. TCRdb's copy holds only in-frame clones and misses some; the assay was immunoSEQ multiplex PCR. The table records some 130,000 clones, around nine tenths of them present only once. This specimen was peripheral blood, taken almost 74 weeks after starting pembrolizumab. Receptors originate from an adult with mismatch repair-deficient cancer.

V usage is TRBV28 and J usage is TRBJ2-2; a weak D match, TRBD2 (5 bases). In germline, CDR1 is MDHEN, CDR2 SYDVKM. V was clipped by 4 bases and J by 5 bases, with 8 bases between them. This CDR3 contains 13 residues. The CDR3 region is CASSWVATGELFF. In DNA, the CDR3 is TGTGCCAGCAGTTGGGTAGCGACCGGGGAGCTGTTTTTT.

This chain uses TRBV11-2 with TRBJ2-4; D is perhaps TRBD2 (7 bases). Germline V gives CDR1 SGHAT, CDR2 FQNNGV. Trimming removed 5 bases from V and 7 bases from J, with 27 bases in between. The CDR3 sequence is 18 residues long. The DNA for the CDR3 is TGTGCCAGCAGCATCCCAGGGTTGACGGAGGGGGGGTCGAACATTCAGTACTTC. Its protein product is CASSIPGLTEGGSNIQYF.

The CDR3 DNA follows: TGCGCCAGCAGCCAATATTTGGAGGAGACCTACGAGCAGTACTTC. Translated: CASSQYLEETYEQYF. The chain employs TRBV4-1 and TRBJ2-7, with a tentative D call TRBD2 (5 bases). This CDR3 has 15 amino acids. Germline V gene data show CDR1 as MGHRA and CDR2 as YSYEKL. V shed 2 bases and J shed 2 bases, with 13 bases lying between them.

The J gene is TRBJ1-1, the V gene TRBV4-1; a possible D gene is TRBD1 (5 bases). CDR3 length equals 14 residues. Germline V gene lookup returns CDR1 MGHRA and CDR2 YSYEKL. Trimming stripped 1 base from V and 5 bases from J, with 11 bases between. CDR3 amino acids: CASSQGGAGTEAFF. The CDR3 DNA reads TGCGCCAGCAGCCAAGGTGGGGCAGGGACTGAAGCTTTCTTT.

This rearrangement joins TRBV7-2 to TRBJ2-1; perhaps TRBD2 as D (7 bases). V gave up 4 bases and J gave up 9 bases, with 13 bases separating them. CDR1 SGHTA and CDR2 FQGNSA come from the germline V gene. The CDR3 covers 13 residues. The CDR3 DNA sequence: TGTGCCAGCAGCTCGGCGGGGGCGGGTGAGCAGTTCTTC. It codes for CASSSAGAGEQFF. The variable domain in full, completed from reference TRBV7-2 and TRBJ2-1, reads GAGVSQSPSNKVTEKGKDVELRCDPISGHTALYWYRQSLGQGLEFLIYFQGNSAPDKSGLPSDRFSAERTGGSVSTLTIQRTQQEDSAVYLCASSSAGAGEQFFGPGTRLTVL.

This chain links TRBV5-6 with TRBJ1-2; perhaps TRBD1 as D (5 bases). Per the germline V gene, CDR1 is SGHDT and CDR2 is YYEEEE. V was cut by 4 bases and J by 5 bases, with 18 bases left in between. The length of the CDR3 is 15 residues. CDR3 loop: CASSLGTEGTYGYTF. The CDR3 nucleotides are TGTGCCAGCAGCCTGGGGACGGAGGGGACTTATGGCTACACCTTC.

The rearrangement uses TRBV7-6 and TRBJ2-5, with 8 nucleotides matching TRBD2. V lost 0 bases to trimming and J lost 0 bases; unmatched junction nucleotides: 3. Germline lookup yields CDR1 SGHVS and CDR2 FNYEAQ. This CDR3 has 16 residues. CDR3 sequence (DNA): TGTGCCAGCAGCTTAGCTCCTAGCGGGTACCAAGAGACCCAGTACTTC. It translates to CASSLAPSGYQETQYF.

The V call is TRBV23-1, the J call TRBJ2-7, with 12 positions matching TRBD2. TRBV23-1 is an open reading frame, and its role is uncertain. J gave up 6 bases and V 0 bases, and 0 bases lay outside the gene matches. The CDR3 covers 14 residues. The CDR3 sequence: CASSQSTSGSEQYF. The CDR3 DNA is TGCGCCAGCAGTCAATCGACTAGCGGGAGCGAGCAGTACTTC.

This clone was detected only once. J is TRBJ2-1 and V is TRBV10-2, with 7 bases matching TRBD2. Germline lookup yields CDR1 WSHSY and CDR2 SAAADI. The CDR3 is 16 amino acids. V shed 2 bases and J 7 bases; nucleotides not matched to a gene: 11. The CDR3 protein is CASSEGGGSFGNEQFF. The CDR3 DNA reads TGCGCCAGCAGTGAGGGCGGCGGGAGCTTCGGAAATGAGCAGTTCTTC.

The J gene is TRBJ2-2, the V gene TRBV15; 10 positions agree with TRBD2. V was pared by 5 bases and J by 6 bases, with 18 bases of the junction left unmatched. This CDR3 spans 19 amino acids. Germline CDR1 LNHNV, CDR2 YYDKDF (reference sequence). CDR3: CATSQDRVVSGRPPGELFF. The CDR3 DNA follows: TGTGCCACCAGCCAAGACAGGGTGGTTAGCGGGAGGCCGCCCGGGGAGCTGTTTTTT.

The V call is TRBV6-6, the J call TRBJ1-5; D is perhaps TRBD1 (6 bases). The V gene's germline CDR1 is MNHNY and CDR2 SVGAGI (reference sequence). V was trimmed by 8 bases and J by 0 bases, leaving 17 bases between them. This CDR3 spans 16 amino acids. The CDR3 coding sequence is TGTGCCAGCGACGATCCCGGGACACTTAGCAATCAGCCCCAGCATTTT. This encodes CASDDPGTLSNQPQHF.

The J gene is TRBJ2-7, the V gene TRBV5-1; TRBD1 aligns across 8 bases. CDR3 length: 16 residues. CDR1 is SGHRS, CDR2 YFSETQ, per germline. V lost 4 bases, J lost 1 base, and 10 bases stayed unmatched. CDR3 bases: TGCGCCAGCAGCCGCTCTGGACAGGGTCTTTCCTACGAGCAGTACTTC. This sequence encodes CASSRSGQGLSYEQYF.

This clone was seen only once. The chain links TRBV7-9 to TRBJ2-1; D not certain. The ends were cut back, 4 bases at V and 8 bases at J, with 12 bases in the middle. The CDR3 has 13 amino acids. Looked up from germline, CDR1 is SEHNR and CDR2 is FQNEAQ (reference sequence). For the CDR3, the DNA is TGTGCCAGCAGCTCCACAATTGGGGATGAGCAGTTCTTC. Translation: CASSSTIGDEQFF.

V usage is TRBV19 and J usage is TRBJ2-7; D is unresolved. V was clipped by 5 bases and J by 2 bases, with 13 bases between them. CDR3 size: 14 residues. Germline-derived CDR1 and CDR2 are LNHDA and SQIVND (reference sequence). The CDR3 protein is CASSPKPGTYEQYF. The CDR3 DNA is TGTGCCAGTAGTCCCAAACCCGGAACCTACGAGCAGTACTTC.

The chain couples TRBV14 to TRBJ2-5; weak D call: TRBD2 (6 bases). The CDR3 loop spans 14 amino acids. The V gene lost 4 bases and the J gene lost 2 bases, with 11 bases spanning the gap. Germline CDR1 reads SGHDN; CDR2 reads FVKESK. The CDR3 spells CASSPWGLQETQYF. CDR3 coding DNA: TGTGCCAGCAGCCCCTGGGGACTGCAAGAGACCCAGTACTTC.

V gene TRBV5-6 combines with J gene TRBJ2-7; 7 bases are shared with TRBD1. The CDR3 has 15 residues. Germline assignment: CDR1 SGHDT and CDR2 YYEEEE. Losses at the gene ends were 2 bases for V and 3 bases for J; bases not matched to a gene: 8. The DNA for the CDR3 is TGTGCCAGCAGCTTAGGTCCAGACAGGGACTACGAGCAGTACTTC. This encodes CASSLGPDRDYEQYF.

The CDR3 DNA follows: TGTGCCAGCAGCGTAACTAGCGGGGGCACAGATACGCAGTATTTT. Its protein is CASSVTSGGTDTQYF. The V call is TRBV9, the J call TRBJ2-3, with TRBD2 matching 10 bases. The CDR3 length is 15 residues. After removal of 1 base from V and 1 base from J, the junction contained 0 bases not matched to a gene. CDR1 and CDR2 from the germline V gene are SGDLS and YYNGEE. Drawing the rest from reference TRBV9 and TRBJ2-3, the complete variable domain is DSGVTQTPKHLITATGQRVTLRCSPRSGDLSVYWYQQSLDQGLQFLIQYYNGEERAKGNILERFSAQQFPDLHSELNLSSLELGDSALYFCASSVTSGGTDTQYFGPGTRLTVL.

The chain combines TRBV7-2 with TRBJ2-1; D perhaps matches TRBD1 (6 bases). Trimming removed 5 bases from V and 5 bases from J, with 16 bases in between. Germline CDR1 is SGHTA and CDR2 is FQGNSA. The CDR3 runs 15 residues. CDR3 region: CASSAPGTRNNEQFF. The CDR3 nucleotides are TGTGCCAGCAGCGCCCCCGGGACACGAAACAATGAGCAGTTCTTC.

This chain uses TRBV19 with TRBJ2-1; 7 bases map to TRBD2. The CDR3 spans 15 residues. Germline V gives CDR1 LNHDA, CDR2 SQIVND (reference sequence). The V gene end was trimmed by 6 bases and the J gene end by 4 bases; junction bases not matched to a gene: 9. The CDR3 region is CASRGFLAEYNEQFF. CDR3 in DNA: TGTGCCAGTAGGGGCTTTCTAGCGGAGTACAATGAGCAGTTCTTC.

The V and J genes are TRBV7-9 and TRBJ2-7, with a possible D match to TRBD2 (6 bases). This CDR3 has 13 residues. Trimming stripped 3 bases from V and 5 bases from J, with 11 bases between. Germline assignment: CDR1 SEHNR and CDR2 FQNEAQ (reference sequence). The CDR3 loop is CASSLASGDEQYF. The CDR3 region has the DNA TGTGCCAGCAGCTTGGCCTCGGGAGACGAGCAGTACTTC.

The V call is TRBV6-6, the J call TRBJ2-7; 11 bases align to TRBD2. Germline CDR1 and CDR2: MNHNY and SVGAGI (reference sequence). The length of the CDR3 is 13 residues. J lost 13 bases, V lost 2 bases, and 7 bases had no gene match. CDR3 in DNA: TGTGCCAGCAGTTACCCAACTAGCGGGAGTCGATACTTC. This translates into CASSYPTSGSRYF.

The chain joins TRBV2 to TRBJ2-5; D tentatively reads TRBD1 or TRBD2 (5 bases each). This CDR3 is 14 amino acids long. The V and J ends lost 6 bases and 7 bases respectively, with 18 bases between them. Germline V lookup: CDR1 SNHLY, CDR2 FYNNEI. The CDR3 DNA reads as TGTGCCAGCAGAGACTCCGGGACGATGGGGACCCAGTACTTC. This encodes CASRDSGTMGTQYF.

The chain recombines TRBV5-1 with TRBJ2-7; the match to TRBD2 covers 7 bases. The V gene's germline CDR1 is SGHRS and CDR2 YFSETQ. The CDR3 loop spans 18 amino acids. The V and J ends lost 4 bases and 3 bases, in that order; junction bases with no gene match: 19. The CDR3 spells CASSQRTIQAGLVYEQYF. The CDR3 coding sequence is TGCGCCAGCAGCCAACGGACTATTCAAGCGGGACTGGTCTACGAGCAGTACTTC.

The rearrangement uses TRBV13 and TRBJ2-3, with 7 nucleotides matching TRBD1. This CDR3 contains 15 residues. With V trimmed by 5 bases and J by 2 bases, 7 bases remained unmatched. Germline V gene lookup returns CDR1 PRHDT and CDR2 FYEKMQ (reference sequence). As DNA, the CDR3 is TGTGCCAGCAGCAACCGGGACAGCAACACAGATACGCAGTATTTT. It translates to CASSNRDSNTDTQYF.

This chain links TRBV27 with TRBJ2-1; the D gene is possibly TRBD1 (6 bases). Deletions cut 5 bases from V and 5 bases from J, with 10 bases between. CDR1 is MNHEY and CDR2 is SMNVEV in the germline V gene (reference sequence). The CDR3 totals 13 residues. CDR3 nucleotide sequence: TGTGCCAGCAGTCCGGGGACAAACAATGAGCAGTTCTTC. The encoded protein is CASSPGTNNEQFF.

The J gene is TRBJ2-4, the V gene TRBV11-1; D might be TRBD1 or TRBD2, each matching 5 bases. The germline gives CDR1 SGHAT, CDR2 FQDESV (reference sequence). V lost 10 bases to trimming and J lost 4 bases, with 17 bases between them. There are 14 residues in the CDR3. CDR3 residues: CANMTVSGKNIQYF. The DNA of the CDR3 is TGTGCCAACATGACAGTGTCGGGAAAAAACATTCAGTACTTC. The complete variable domain, with remaining parts taken from reference TRBV11-1 and TRBJ2-4, reads EAEVAQSPRYKITEKSQAVAFWCDPISGHATLYWYRQILGQGPELLVQFQDESVVDDSQLPKDRFSAERLKGVDSTLKIQPAELGDSAMYLCANMTVSGKNIQYFGAGTRLSVL.

This chain links TRBV2 with TRBJ2-1; no reliable D call. The CDR3 consists of 14 residues. Germline-derived CDR1 and CDR2 are SNHLY and FYNNEI. Trimming took 5 bases from V and 0 from J, leaving 8 bases between them. The CDR3 here is CASSSRPSYNEQFF. As DNA, the CDR3 is TGTGCCAGCAGTTCAAGACCCTCCTACAATGAGCAGTTCTTC.

This clone was found a few times. As DNA, the CDR3 is TGTGCCAGCAGCCCAAGGACGGTAGAAGCTTTCTTT. This encodes CASSPRTVEAFF. The chain couples TRBV7-9 to TRBJ1-1, with D unresolved. The V and J ends lost 5 bases and 8 bases respectively, with 12 bases between them. The CDR3 has 12 residues. Germline values: CDR1 SEHNR, CDR2 FQNEAQ (reference sequence).

The chain couples TRBV19 to TRBJ1-5; D not certain. The CDR3 spans 15 residues. Germline lookup yields CDR1 LNHDA and CDR2 SQIVND (reference sequence). The V and J ends lost 1 base and 9 bases respectively, with 16 bases between them. CDR3 sequence: CASSIVHRSPRPQHF. The DNA of the CDR3 is TGTGCCAGTAGTATAGTTCACCGGTCACCAAGGCCCCAGCATTTT.

This clone is a singleton in its sample. This chain joins TRBV27 and TRBJ1-1; the D is unclear. The CDR3 length is 15 residues. CDR1 is MNHEY, CDR2 SMNVEV, per germline (reference sequence). Trimming stripped 0 bases from V and 0 bases from J, with 8 bases between. CDR3 amino acids: CASSLSEAVNTEAFF. The CDR3 nucleotides are TGTGCCAGCAGTTTATCGGAGGCGGTGAACACTGAAGCTTTCTTT.

This sequence joins TRBV4-3 and TRBJ1-5, with D perhaps TRBD1 (6 bases). This CDR3 is built from 15 residues. Trimming cost V 0 bases and J 4 bases, with 10 bases left between them. The germline V gene encodes CDR1 LGHNA and CDR2 YSLEER. The CDR3 coding sequence is TGCGCCAGCAGCCAAGAAGGGGGAGGGAATCAGCCCCAGCATTTT. This encodes CASSQEGGGNQPQHF.

J is TRBJ2-3 and V is TRBV27, with 8 bases fitting TRBD1. With V trimmed by 5 bases and J by 4 bases, 5 bases remained unmatched. The CDR3 sequence is 14 residues long. Germline CDR1 and CDR2: MNHEY and SMNVEV (reference sequence). The CDR3 is CASSRQGSADTQYF. The CDR3 DNA follows: TGTGCCAGCAGTAGACAGGGGTCGGCAGATACGCAGTATTTT.